The sequence of this TCR beta chain was determined in a study of prognosis after radiotherapy for stage I lung cancer. The wider study: Patients with tumors diagnosed as squamous cell carcinoma numbered about seven, and those with adenocarcinoma eleven to twelve. General study findings and limits: After stereotactic body radiation therapy, unique TCR clone counts dropped from a median of about 9,700 to 6,500.

Trimming cost V 3 bases and J 7 bases; bases outside gene matches: 11. The V gene's germline CDR1 is SGDLS and CDR2 YYNGEE. The CDR3 spans 16 residues. Genomic DNA served as the source from which two-round multiplex PCR generated TCR beta CDR3 amplicons. Every TRBV and TRBJ gene had its own specific primer in first-round PCR. TCRdb re-called the multiplex PCR reads through MiXCR, storing one row per CDR3 protein. The sample lists under 75,000 distinct CDR3 sequences; less than 30% were seen once. This clonotype was counted at least ten times. Its specificity is not known. The sample in question was PBMCs, obtained before or after stereotactic body radiation therapy (not recorded which). The genes are TRBV9 and TRBJ2-3, with 10 bases fitting TRBD1. This receptor was obtained from a donor aged 50 or older with non-small cell lung cancer. The CDR3 DNA is TGTGCCAGCAGCGAGAGGGGGGACAGGGGAGGGCATACGCAGTATTTT. It is translated as CASSERGDRGGHTQYF.